The sequence of this T cell receptor (beta chain) was determined in a study of human T cells and chemical hapten exposure. Study-level information: Epicutaneous patch tests delivered 0.01% DPC to the upper back, with evaluation at 6 days. The study's findings and limits: Significantly more large CDR3 similarity clusters were formed by expanded TCRs than by controls. As the donors had alopecia, their immune response may differ from healthy people's.

Each CDR3 protein is one row after TCRdb ran MiXCR on the RACE reads. The table lists around 110,000 distinct CDR3 sequences, 9.5% to 13% of them singletons. At least ten counts were recorded for this clonotype. What it binds is unknown. Documented time point: patch test 1, 2 weeks after DPC sensitization. Treatment indicated: therapeutic diphenylcyclopropenone sensitization with weekly scalp DPC. Germline V gene lookup returns CDR1 LGHDT and CDR2 YNNKEL (reference sequence). V was shortened by 1 base and J by 8 bases, with 14 bases between the two germline ends. The CDR3 has 15 residues. Source: whole blood, taken in connection with sensitization to the hapten diphenylcyclopropenone (DPC). V and J are TRBV3-1 and TRBJ1-4; D not resolved. This TCR was recovered from a woman aged 45-59 years with alopecia areata. Some clones in this sample may be carry-over from other donors' samples. CDR3 DNA: TGTGCCAGCAGCCAAGGTTGGAGGTCGGGAGAAAAACTGTTTTTT. The encoded protein is CASSQGWRSGEKLFF.